This TCR beta chain was captured in a study of blood T cell repertoires in COVID-19. Study-level information: The study drew acute and convalescent COVID-19 samples from the United States, Italy and Spain. T cells, B-cell-depleted T cells, or PBMCs provided the cDNA or gDNA that served as material.

Trimming cost V 5 bases and J 5 bases, with 21 bases left between them. The CDR3 runs to 16 residues. CDR1 and CDR2 from the germline V gene are SGHTA and FQGTGA. Original data processing: Reference gene primer amplification gave nucleated cell count estimates. The assay was immunoSEQ multiplex PCR, and TCRdb's table has in-frame clones only and misses some. V and J calls and clone size follow that table, whereas D and trimming were derived from the DNA. The sample shows about 130,000 clones, around 80% of them seen only once. The sequencing input was peripheral blood. This chain links TRBV7-3 with TRBJ1-1, with D perhaps TRBD1 (5 bases). This receptor was obtained from a man in his 70s with acute or convalescent COVID-19. The CDR3 is CASSQEGSRLGTEAFF. The CDR3 nucleotides are TGTGCCAGCAGCCAGGAGGGGTCCCGCCTCGGGACTGAAGCTTTCTTT.